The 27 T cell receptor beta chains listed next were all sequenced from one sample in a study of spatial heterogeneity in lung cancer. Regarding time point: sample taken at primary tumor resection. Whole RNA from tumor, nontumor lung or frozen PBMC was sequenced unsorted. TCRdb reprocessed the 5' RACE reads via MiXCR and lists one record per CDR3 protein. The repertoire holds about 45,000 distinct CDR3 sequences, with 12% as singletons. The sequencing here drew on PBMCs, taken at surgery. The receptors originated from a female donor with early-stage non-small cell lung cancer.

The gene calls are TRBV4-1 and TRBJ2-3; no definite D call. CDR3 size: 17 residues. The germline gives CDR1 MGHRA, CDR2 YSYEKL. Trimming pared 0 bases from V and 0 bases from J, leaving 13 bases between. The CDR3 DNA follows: TGCGCCAGCAGCCAAGATCCGAGTCAGCGAAGCACAGATACGCAGTATTTT. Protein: CASSQDPSQRSTDTQYF.

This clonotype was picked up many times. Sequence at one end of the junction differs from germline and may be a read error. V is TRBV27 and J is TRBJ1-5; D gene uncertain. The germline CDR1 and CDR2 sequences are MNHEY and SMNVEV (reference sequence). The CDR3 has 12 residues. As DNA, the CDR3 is TGTGCCAGTAGTTTAATCGGTCAGCCCCAGCATTTT. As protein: CASSLIGQPQHF.

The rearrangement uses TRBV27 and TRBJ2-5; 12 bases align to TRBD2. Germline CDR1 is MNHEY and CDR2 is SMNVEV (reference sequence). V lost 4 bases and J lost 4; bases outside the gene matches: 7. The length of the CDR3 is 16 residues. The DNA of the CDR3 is TGTGCCAGCAGTTCGACCGGACTAGCGGGGAGAGAGACCCAGTACTTC. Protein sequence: CASSSTGLAGRETQYF.

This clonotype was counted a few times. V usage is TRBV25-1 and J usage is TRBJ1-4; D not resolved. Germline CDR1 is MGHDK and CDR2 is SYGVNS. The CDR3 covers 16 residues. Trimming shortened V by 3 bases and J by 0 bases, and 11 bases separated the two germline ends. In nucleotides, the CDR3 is TGTGCCAGCAGTGAGCGGATGATAGCAACTAATGAAAAACTGTTTTTT. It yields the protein CASSERMIATNEKLFF.

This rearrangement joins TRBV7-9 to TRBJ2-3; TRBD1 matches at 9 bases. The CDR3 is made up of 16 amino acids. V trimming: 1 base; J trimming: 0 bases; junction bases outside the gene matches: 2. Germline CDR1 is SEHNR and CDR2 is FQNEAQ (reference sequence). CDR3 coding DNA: TGTGCCAGCAGCTTAGGGACAGGGGATAGCACAGATACGCAGTATTTT. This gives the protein CASSLGTGDSTDTQYF.

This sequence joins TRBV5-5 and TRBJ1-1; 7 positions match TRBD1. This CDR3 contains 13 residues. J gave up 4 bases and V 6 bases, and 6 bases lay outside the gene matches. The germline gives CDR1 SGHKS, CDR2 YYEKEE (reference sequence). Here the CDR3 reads CASTQYRGTEAFF. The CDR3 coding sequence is TGTGCCAGCACCCAATACAGGGGCACTGAAGCTTTCTTT.

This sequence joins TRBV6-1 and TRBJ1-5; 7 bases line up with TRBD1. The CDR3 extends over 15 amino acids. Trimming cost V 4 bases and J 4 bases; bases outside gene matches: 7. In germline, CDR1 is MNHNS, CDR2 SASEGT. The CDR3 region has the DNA TGTGCCAGCAGTGGAGAACAGGGGTTGAATCAGCCCCAGCATTTT. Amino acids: CASSGEQGLNQPQHF.

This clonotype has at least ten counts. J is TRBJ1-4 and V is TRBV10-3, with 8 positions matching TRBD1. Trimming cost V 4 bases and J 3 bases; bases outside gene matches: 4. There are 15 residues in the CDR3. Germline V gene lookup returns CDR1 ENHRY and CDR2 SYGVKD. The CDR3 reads CAISAGGRANEKLFF. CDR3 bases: TGTGCCATCAGTGCAGGGGGCAGAGCTAATGAAAAACTGTTTTTT.

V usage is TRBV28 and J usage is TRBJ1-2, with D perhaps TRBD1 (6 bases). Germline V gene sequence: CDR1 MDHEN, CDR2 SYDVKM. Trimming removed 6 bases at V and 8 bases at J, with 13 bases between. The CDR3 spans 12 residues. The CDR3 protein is CASRRTEEGYTF. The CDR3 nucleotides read TGTGCCAGCAGGCGGACAGAGGAGGGCTACACCTTC.

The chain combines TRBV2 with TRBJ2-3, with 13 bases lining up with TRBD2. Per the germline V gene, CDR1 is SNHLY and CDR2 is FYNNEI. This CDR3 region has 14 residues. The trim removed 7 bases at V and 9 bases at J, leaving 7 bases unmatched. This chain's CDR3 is CASNSGTSGETQYF. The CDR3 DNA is TGTGCCAGCAATTCCGGGACTAGCGGGGAGACGCAGTATTTT. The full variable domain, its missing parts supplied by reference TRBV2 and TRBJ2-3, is EPEVTQTPSHQVTQMGQEVILRCVPISNHLYFYWYRQILGQKVEFLVSFYNNEISEKSEIFDDQFSVERPDGSNFTLKIRSTKLEDSAMYFCASNSGTSGETQYFGPGTRLTVL.

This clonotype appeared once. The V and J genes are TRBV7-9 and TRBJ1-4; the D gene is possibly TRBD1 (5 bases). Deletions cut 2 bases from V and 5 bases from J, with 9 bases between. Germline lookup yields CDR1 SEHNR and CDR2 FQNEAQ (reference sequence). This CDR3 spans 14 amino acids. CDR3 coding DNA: TGTGCCAGCAGCTTAAGGGACCCAAATGAAAAACTGTTTTTT. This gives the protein CASSLRDPNEKLFF. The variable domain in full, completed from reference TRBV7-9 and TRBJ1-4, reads DTGVSQNPRHKITKRGQNVTFRCDPISEHNRLYWYRQTLGQGPEFLTYFQNEAQLEKSRLLSDRFSAERPKGSFSTLEIQRTEQGDSAMYLCASSLRDPNEKLFFGSGTQLSVL.

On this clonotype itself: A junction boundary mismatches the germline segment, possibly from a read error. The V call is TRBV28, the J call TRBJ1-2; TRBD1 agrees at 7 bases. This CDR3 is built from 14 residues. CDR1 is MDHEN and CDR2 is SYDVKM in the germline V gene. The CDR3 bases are TGTGCCAGCAGTCCCAGAGGACAGGAGTTTGGCTACAACTTC. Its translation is CASSPRGQEFGYNF.

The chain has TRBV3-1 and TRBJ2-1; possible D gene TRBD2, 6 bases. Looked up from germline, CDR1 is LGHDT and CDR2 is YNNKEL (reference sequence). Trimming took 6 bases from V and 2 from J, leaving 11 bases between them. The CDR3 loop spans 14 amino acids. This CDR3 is CASRGGGAYNEQFF. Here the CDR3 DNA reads TGTGCCAGCAGGGGGGGAGGTGCCTACAATGAGCAGTTCTTC.

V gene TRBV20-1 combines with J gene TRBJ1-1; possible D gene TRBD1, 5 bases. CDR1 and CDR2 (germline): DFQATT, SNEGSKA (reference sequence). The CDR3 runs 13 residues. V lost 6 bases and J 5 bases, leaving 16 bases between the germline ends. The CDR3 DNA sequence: TGCAGTGCCATGGGGGGGTCGGTAACTGAAGCTTTCTTT. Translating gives CSAMGGSVTEAFF.

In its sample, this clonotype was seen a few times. CDR3: CASSQDLQLYEQYF. In nucleotides, the CDR3 is TGCGCCAGCAGCCAAGACCTTCAGCTTTACGAGCAGTACTTC. The genes are TRBV4-3 and TRBJ2-7; D uncertain. The germline gives CDR1 LGHNA, CDR2 YSLEER. Trimming pared 0 bases from V and 4 bases from J, leaving 10 bases between. The CDR3 runs to 14 residues.

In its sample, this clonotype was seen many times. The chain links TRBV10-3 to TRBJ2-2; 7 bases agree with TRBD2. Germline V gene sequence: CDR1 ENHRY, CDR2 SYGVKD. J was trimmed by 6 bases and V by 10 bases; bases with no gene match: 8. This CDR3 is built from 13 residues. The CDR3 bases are TGTGCCAGCCGGGACTACGCTTCCGGGGAGCTGTTTTTT. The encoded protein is CASRDYASGELFF.

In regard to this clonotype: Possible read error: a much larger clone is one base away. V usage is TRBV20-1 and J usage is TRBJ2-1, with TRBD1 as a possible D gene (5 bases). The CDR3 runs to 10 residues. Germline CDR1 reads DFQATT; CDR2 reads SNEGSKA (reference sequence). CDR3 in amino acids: CSAMDNKQFF. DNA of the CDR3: TGCAGTGCTATGGACAATAAGCAGTTCTTC.

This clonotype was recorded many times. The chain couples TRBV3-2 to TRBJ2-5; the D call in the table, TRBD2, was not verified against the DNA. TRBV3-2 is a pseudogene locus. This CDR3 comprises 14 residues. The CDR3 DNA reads TGTGCCAGCAAACCAGCGGGGGGGAAAGAGACCCAGTACTTC. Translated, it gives CASKPAGGKETQYF.

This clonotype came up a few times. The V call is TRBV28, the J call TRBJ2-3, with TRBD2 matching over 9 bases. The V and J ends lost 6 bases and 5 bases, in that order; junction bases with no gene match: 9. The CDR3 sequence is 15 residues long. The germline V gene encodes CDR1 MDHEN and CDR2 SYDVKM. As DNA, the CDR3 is TGTGCCAGCAGCACGCCGGGACTAGCTAGAGATACGCAGTATTTT. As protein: CASSTPGLARDTQYF.

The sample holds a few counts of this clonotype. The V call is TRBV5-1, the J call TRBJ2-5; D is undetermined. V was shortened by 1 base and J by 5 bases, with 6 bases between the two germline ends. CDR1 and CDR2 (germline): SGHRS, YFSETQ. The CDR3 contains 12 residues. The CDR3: CASSLLTETQYF. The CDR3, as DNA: TGCGCCAGCAGCTTGTTGACGGAGACCCAGTACTTC.

The CDR3 coding sequence is TGTGCCAGCAGTTCCCAAAGGACGAATCAGCCCCAGCATTTT. It codes for CASSSQRTNQPQHF. The chain recombines TRBV6-5 with TRBJ1-5, with unresolved D. Germline V lookup: CDR1 MNHEY, CDR2 SVGAGI. This CDR3 comprises 14 residues. V dropped 4 bases and J dropped 4 bases, with 11 bases sitting between them.

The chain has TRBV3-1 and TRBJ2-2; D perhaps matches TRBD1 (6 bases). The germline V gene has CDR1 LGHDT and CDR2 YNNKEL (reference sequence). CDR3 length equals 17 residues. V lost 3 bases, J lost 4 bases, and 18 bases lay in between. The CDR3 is CASSHVQGRRATGELFF. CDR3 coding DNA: TGTGCCAGCAGCCACGTACAGGGAAGACGGGCCACCGGGGAGCTGTTTTTT.

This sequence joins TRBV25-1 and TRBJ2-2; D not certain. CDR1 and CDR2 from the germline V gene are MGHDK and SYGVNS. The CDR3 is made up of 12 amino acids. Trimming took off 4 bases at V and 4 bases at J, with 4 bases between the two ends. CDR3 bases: TGTGCCAGCAGTGTTTCCACCGGGGAGCTGTTTTTT. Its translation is CASSVSTGELFF.

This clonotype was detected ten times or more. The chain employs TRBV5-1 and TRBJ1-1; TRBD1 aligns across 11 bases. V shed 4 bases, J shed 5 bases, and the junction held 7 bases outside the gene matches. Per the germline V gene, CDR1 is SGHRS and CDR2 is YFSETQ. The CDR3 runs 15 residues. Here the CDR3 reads CASSTRTGGMTEAFF. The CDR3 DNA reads TGCGCCAGCAGCACCCGGACAGGGGGCATGACTGAAGCTTTCTTT. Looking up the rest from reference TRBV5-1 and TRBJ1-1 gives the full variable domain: KAGVTQTPRYLIKTRGQQVTLSCSPISGHRSVSWYQQTPGQGLQFLFEYFSETQRNKGNFPGRFSGRQFSNSRSEMNVSTLELGDSALYLCASSTRTGGMTEAFFGQGTRLTVV.

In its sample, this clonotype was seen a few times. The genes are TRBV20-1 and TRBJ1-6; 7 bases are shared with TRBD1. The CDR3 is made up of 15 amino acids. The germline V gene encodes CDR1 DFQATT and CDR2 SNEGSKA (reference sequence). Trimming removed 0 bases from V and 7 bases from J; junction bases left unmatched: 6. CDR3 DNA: TGCAGTGCTAGAGATCCGGAGACAGGGAATTCACCCCTCCACTTT. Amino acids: CSARDPETGNSPLHF.

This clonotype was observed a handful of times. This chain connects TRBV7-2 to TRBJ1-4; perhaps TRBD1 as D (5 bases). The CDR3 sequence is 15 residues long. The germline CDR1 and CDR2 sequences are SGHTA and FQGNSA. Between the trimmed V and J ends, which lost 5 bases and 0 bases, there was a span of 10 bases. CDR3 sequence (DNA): TGTGCCAGCAGCCCGGGGGTTGCAACTAATGAAAAACTGTTTTTT. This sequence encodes CASSPGVATNEKLFF.

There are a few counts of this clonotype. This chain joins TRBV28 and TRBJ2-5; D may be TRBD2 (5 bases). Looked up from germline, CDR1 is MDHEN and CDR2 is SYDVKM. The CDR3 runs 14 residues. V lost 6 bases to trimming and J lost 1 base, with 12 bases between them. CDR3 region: CASRSGDIQETQYF. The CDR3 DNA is TGTGCCAGCAGAAGCGGTGACATCCAAGAGACCCAGTACTTC.